These T cell receptor beta chains were read from a single sample in a study of response to subunit inactivated influenza vaccine. TCRdb used MiXCR to reprocess the RT-PCR reads, holding one entry per CDR3 protein. The sample lists about 780,000 distinct CDR3 sequences, around 20% occurring once. Sequences were derived from PBMCs from blood, sampled about 5 days after vaccination. These receptor sequences come from a man aged 50 or older who received an inactivated influenza vaccine. CDR3s include the opening cysteine and the closing phenylalanine or tryptophan. The order of the fields is V gene, D gene, J gene, clone size, CDR3 DNA, CDR3 protein. D genes are given only for firm matches. Expanded clones are given a class, and other clones once, few, many or no size at all.

>TRBV15|-|TRBJ2-7|few
TGTGCCACCAGCAGACCCTCCGTGGGGAACGAGCAGTACTTC
CATSRPSVGNEQYF
>TRBV4-1|-|TRBJ2-7|-
TGCGCCAGCAGCCAAGTAACGACTTCCTACGAGCAGTACTTC
CASSQVTTSYEQYF
>TRBV5-4|-|TRBJ1-2|-
TGTGCCAGCAGACGAAAAAATGAGAGGGACTATGGCTACACCTTC
CASRRKNERDYGYTF
>TRBV10-3|-|TRBJ2-7|-
TGTGCCATCAGTCCCCAAGAGAACGAGCAGTACTTC
CAISPQENEQYF
>TRBV10-2|TRBD2|TRBJ2-3|many
TGCGCCAGCAGTGAGCGGGGGGGCACAGATACGCAGTATTTT
CASSERGGTDTQYF
>TRBV20-1|-|TRBJ2-7|few
TGCAGTGCCCCTGGGCGAGAGTACCCCTACGAGCAGTACTTC
CSAPGREYPYEQYF
>TRBV6-5|TRBD2|TRBJ2-2|few
TGTGCCAGCAGTTACGGACTAGCGGACACCGGGGAGCTGTTTTTT
CASSYGLADTGELFF
>TRBV10-2|-|TRBJ2-3|-
TGCGCCACCCAAGTTGGCGGCACAGATACGCAGTATTTT
CATQVGGTDTQYF
>TRBV24-1|-|TRBJ2-5|-
TGTGCCACCAGCGACACAGGGCCAGAGACCCAGTACTTC
CATSDTGPETQYF
>TRBV7-3|-|TRBJ2-3|-
TGTGCCAGCAGCTTAAACAGCGCGAGTACGCAGTATTTT
CASSLNSASTQYF
>TRBV12-5|-|TRBJ2-1|few
TGTGCTAGAAGAGGGAATGAGCAGTTCTTC
CARRGNEQFF
>TRBV7-3|TRBD2|TRBJ2-1|-
TGTGCCAGCAGCATTAGCGGGAACGACAAGCAGTTCTTC
CASSISGNDKQFF
>TRBV28|TRBD2|TRBJ2-1|few
TGTGCCAGCAGTTCCCACGACTCCAGCGGGGGGCTCGGCTCCTACAATGAGCAGTTCTTC
CASSSHDSSGGLGSYNEQFF
>TRBV7-8|-|TRBJ2-4|few
TGTGCCAGCAGCTTAGGCCGGGACAAAAAAAACATTCAGTACTTC
CASSLGRDKKNIQYF
>TRBV29-1|-|TRBJ1-3|few
TGCAGCGTCGCTTCCAGGGACGGAAACACCATATATTTT
CSVASRDGNTIYF
>TRBV6-5|TRBD2|TRBJ2-3|few
TGTGCCAGCAGTTTAGGACTAGCGGGAGGGACTGGAAACGCAGATACGCAGTATTTT
CASSLGLAGGTGNADTQYF
>TRBV27|TRBD2|TRBJ2-1|-
TGTGCCAGCAGTGACTTGGGACTAGCGGCCTACAATGAGCAGTTCTTC
CASSDLGLAAYNEQFF
>TRBV20-1|TRBD2|TRBJ2-1|-
TGCAGTGCTAGAGATACCCACCGGGTGCTAGCGGGAGGAGCTCTGTTCTTC
CSARDTHRVLAGGALFF
>TRBV12-3/TRBV12-4|TRBD2|TRBJ2-1|many
TGTGCCAGCGGAATTAGCGGGGACTACAATGAGCAGTTCTTC
CASGISGDYNEQFF
>TRBV28|TRBD1|TRBJ2-2|-
TGTGCCAGCAGTTCTCCGGACAGGTTATCGAACACCGGGGAGCTGTTTTTT
CASSSPDRLSNTGELFF
>TRBV28|TRBD1|TRBJ2-5|-
TGTGCCGGAGGACAGGGGCGAGAGACCCAGTACTTC
CAGGQGRETQYF
>TRBV29-1|TRBD1|TRBJ2-3|few
TGCAGCTTCCCGGGACAGGGCACAGATACGCAGTATTTT
CSFPGQGTDTQYF
>TRBV29-1|TRBD2|TRBJ2-5|-
TGCAGCGTCATTCCCCTAGCGGGGGTCCAAGAGACCCAGTACTTC
CSVIPLAGVQETQYF
>TRBV10-3|-|TRBJ2-1|-
TGTGCCATCAGTGACAGCGGGCAGATCTACAATGAGCAGTTCTTC
CAISDSGQIYNEQFF
>TRBV4-3|-|TRBJ2-5|-
TGCGCCAGCAGCCAAGACTGGGTCACTTCGGAGACCCAGTACTTC
CASSQDWVTSETQYF
>TRBV5-1|TRBD1|TRBJ2-5|-
TGCGCCAGCAAGAATACAGGGGGCGGAGAGACCCAGTACTTC
CASKNTGGGETQYF
>TRBV20-1|-|TRBJ2-1|-
TGCAGTGCTAGAGATTACAAGGGCTCCTACAATGAGCAGTTCTTC
CSARDYKGSYNEQFF
>TRBV29-1|TRBD2|TRBJ2-1|many
TGCAGCGTTGATTCGGCGGGAGGGAACAATGAGCAGTTCTTC
CSVDSAGGNNEQFF
>TRBV7-6|-|TRBJ2-5|once
TGTGCCAGCAGCTTGGCCCTAGTGGGGCAAGAGACCCAGTACTTC
CASSLALVGQETQYF
>TRBV7-2|TRBD2|TRBJ2-1|-
TGTGCCAGCAGCATTAGCCCGCCGGTTTGGGGGGGAAACAATGAGCAGTTCTTC
CASSISPPVWGGNNEQFF
>TRBV29-1|-|TRBJ1-5|many
TGCAGCGCTGCGACGGAATTCAATCAGCCCCAGCATTTT
CSAATEFNQPQHF
>TRBV15|-|TRBJ2-3|few
TGTGCCACCAGCATAACCGGGGGGCCAGATACGCAGTATTTT
CATSITGGPDTQYF
>TRBV12-3/TRBV12-4|TRBD2|TRBJ2-5|-
TGTGCCAGCAGTCTTGGACTAGCCCCGACGAACTTC
CASSLGLAPTNF
>TRBV5-1|-|TRBJ2-1|-
TGCGCCAGCAGGTGGGCCGCGGGCAATGAGCAGTTCTTC
CASRWAAGNEQFF
>TRBV6-1|-|TRBJ2-4|-
TGTGCCAGCAGTGGAAAAAACATTCAGTACTTC
CASSGKNIQYF
>TRBV20-1|-|TRBJ2-7|few
TGCAGTGCTAGCAATAAGGACAAGTACTTCGAGCAGTACTTC
CSASNKDKYFEQYF
>TRBV12-3/TRBV12-4|TRBD1|TRBJ2-7|few
TGTGCCAGCAGTACTTACGGACAGGGGGCGACGAGGTTGGGCGAGCAGTACTTC
CASSTYGQGATRLGEQYF
>TRBV15|-|TRBJ2-1|few
TGTGCCACCAGCAGTTCTACTGAGGGTTACAATGAGCAGTTCTTC
CATSSSTEGYNEQFF
>TRBV20-1|-|TRBJ1-2|few
TGCAGTGCTAGAGCGGAATCAACCTATGGCTACACCTTC
CSARAESTYGYTF
>TRBV28|-|TRBJ2-3|-
TGTGCCAGCACTTATGGGGACCGGGAAGATACGCAGTATTTT
CASTYGDREDTQYF
>TRBV9|-|TRBJ2-1|-
TGTGCCAGCAGCGTAGACGACAGGAGCTCCTACAATGAGCAGTTCTTC
CASSVDDRSSYNEQFF
>TRBV29-1|-|TRBJ1-1|-
TGCAGCGCTACCCAGGAGAACACTGAAGCTTTCTTT
CSATQENTEAFF
>TRBV20-1|TRBD1|TRBJ1-2|many
TGCAGTGCTAGAGATCTGCCGGGACAGGAGAGCTTCGACTACACCTTC
CSARDLPGQESFDYTF
>TRBV5-5|-|TRBJ1-2|-
TGTGCCAGCAGCTTGGATCGGTCTTCTAACTATGGCTACACCTTC
CASSLDRSSNYGYTF
>TRBV10-3|-|TRBJ2-7|few
TGTGCCATCAGTGAGTCTTCTAGACGGATCTACGAGCAGTACTTC
CAISESSRRIYEQYF
>TRBV12-3/TRBV12-4|-|TRBJ2-1|many
TGTGCCAGCAGATTAGAAGTTGAGCAGTTCTTC
CASRLEVEQFF
>TRBV5-5|-|TRBJ2-1|many
TGTGCCAGCAGCGTTGACCCACTCAATGAGCAGTTCTTC
CASSVDPLNEQFF
>TRBV18|-|TRBJ2-1|once
TGTGCCAGCTCACCATGGGGGAGCTCCTACAATGAGCAGTTCTTC
CASSPWGSSYNEQFF
>TRBV6-2/TRBV6-3|TRBD2|TRBJ2-1|-
TGTGCCAGCAGTGATCCTAGCGGGGGGGCCGGTGAGCAGTTCTTC
CASSDPSGGAGEQFF
>TRBV5-1|-|TRBJ2-1|few
TGCGCCAGCAGCTCAGACTTCAATGAGCAGTTCTTC
CASSSDFNEQFF
>TRBV29-1|TRBD2|TRBJ2-7|-
TGCAGCGCCCTAGCGGGACTATACGAGCAGTACTTC
CSALAGLYEQYF
>TRBV15|-|TRBJ2-6|-
TGTGCCACCAGCAGAGCGACCAGGGGCAACGTCCTGACTTTC
CATSRATRGNVLTF
>TRBV20-1|-|TRBJ2-3|few
TGCAGTGCTAGAGATCCCAGGGGGAGCGGGGATACGCAGTATTTT
CSARDPRGSGDTQYF
>TRBV12-3/TRBV12-4|-|TRBJ2-5|-
TGTGCCAGCAGTTATGGGCTACCTCCTCAAGAGACCCAGTACTTC
CASSYGLPPQETQYF
>TRBV4-3|-|TRBJ2-1|-
TGCGCCAGCAGCCAAACAGAGGGCTATGAGCAGTTCTTC
CASSQTEGYEQFF
>TRBV18|-|TRBJ2-4|-
TGTGCCAGCTCACGAAGGGGGGAAAACATTCAGTACTTC
CASSRRGENIQYF
>TRBV20-1|TRBD2|TRBJ2-5|few
TGCAGCTACGGACTAGCGGGCCTTACGTACCAAGAGACCCAGTACTTC
CSYGLAGLTYQETQYF